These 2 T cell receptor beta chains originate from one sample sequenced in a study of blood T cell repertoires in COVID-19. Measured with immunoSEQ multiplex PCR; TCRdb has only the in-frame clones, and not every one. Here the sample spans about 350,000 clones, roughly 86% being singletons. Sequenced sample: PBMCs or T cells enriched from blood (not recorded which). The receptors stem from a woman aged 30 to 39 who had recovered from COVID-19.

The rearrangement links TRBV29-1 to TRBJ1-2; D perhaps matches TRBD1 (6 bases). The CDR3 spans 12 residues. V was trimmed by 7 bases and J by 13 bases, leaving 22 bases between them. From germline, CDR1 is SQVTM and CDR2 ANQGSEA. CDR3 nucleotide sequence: TGCAGCGCAGGCGCAAGGCTGGGGGCCGCCACCTTC. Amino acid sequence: CSAGARLGAATF.

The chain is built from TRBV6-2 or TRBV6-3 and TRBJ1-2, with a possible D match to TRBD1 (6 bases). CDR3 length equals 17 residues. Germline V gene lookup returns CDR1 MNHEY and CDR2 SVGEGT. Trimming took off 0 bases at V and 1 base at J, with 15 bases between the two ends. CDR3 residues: CASSYSGLDRFNYGYTF. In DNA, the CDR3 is TGTGCCAGCAGTTACTCGGGATTGGACAGATTTAACTATGGCTACACCTTC.